The clone carrying this T cell receptor beta chain showed up just a few times. The antigen remains unidentified. Expressed TCRB transcripts were sequenced because the entire RNA isolate underwent reverse transcription. The assay was immunoSEQ multiplex PCR, and TCRdb's table has in-frame clones only and misses some. The table has roughly 150,000 clones, over 9% seen once; the top ten hold more than 0.45%. CD4+ naive, central memory, regulatory and stem cell-like memory cells were sorted via CD45RO/CCR7/CD25/CD127/CD95/CD27. CDR1 SGHRS and CDR2 YFSETQ come from the germline V gene. V lost 7 bases, J lost 3 bases, and 9 bases lay in between. This CDR3 has 12 residues. The data stem from a study of beta chain features in type 1 diabetes. The study's findings and limits: Type 1 diabetes patients had TCRB CDR3s that were shorter (moderately but significantly so) in all four CD4+ subsets.

Sequences were obtained from central memory CD4+ T cells from blood. J is TRBJ2-3 and V is TRBV5-1; D gene uncertain. The origin of this receptor is a man aged 25-40 years with type 1 diabetes. CDR3 nucleotides: TGCGCCAGCGCCTACTCTACAGATACGCAGTATTTT. It yields the protein CASAYSTDTQYF.